The 30 T cell receptor beta chains below were found in one sample sequenced in a study of cytomegalovirus exposure and HLA in healthy donors. Measured with immunoSEQ multiplex PCR; TCRdb has only the in-frame clones, and not every one. Of over 200,000 clones in the sample, almost 90% are singletons; the top ten hold more than 0.35%. The specimen was PBMCs. These TCRs come from a woman aged 18-29 years in good health and CMV-seronegative.

V usage is TRBV11-2 and J usage is TRBJ2-5; the D gene is possibly TRBD2 (6 bases). There are 14 residues in the CDR3. Germline assignment: CDR1 SGHAT and CDR2 FQNNGV. Trimming removed 5 bases from V and 10 bases from J, with 20 bases in between. DNA for the CDR3: TGTGCCAGCAGCGGGACGCGGGGTCATATGATCCAGTACTTC. It yields the protein CASSGTRGHMIQYF.

This clone was recorded only once. This sequence joins TRBV5-1 and TRBJ2-7, with 7 bases that match TRBD1. The ends lost 4 bases at V and 2 bases at J; junction bases unmatched: 12. This CDR3 has 16 residues. CDR1 SGHRS and CDR2 YFSETQ come from the germline V gene. CDR3 sequence: CASSPSPTGIAYEQYV. CDR3 coding DNA: TGCGCCAGCAGCCCGAGCCCGACAGGGATAGCCTACGAGCAGTACGTC.

The chain links TRBV6-1 to TRBJ2-3, with D unresolved. Between the trimmed V and J ends, which lost 1 base and 5 bases, there was a span of 19 bases. The CDR3 spans 17 residues. Germline assignment: CDR1 MNHNS and CDR2 SASEGT. Here the CDR3 reads CASSEDPLEPPRDTQYF. The CDR3 nucleotides are TGTGCCAGCAGTGAAGACCCGCTAGAGCCTCCGAGAGATACGCAGTATTTT.

Only one count was recorded for this clone. The V gene is TRBV4-1, the J gene TRBJ1-1; no clear D gene. Between the trimmed V and J ends, which lost 1 base and 0 bases, there was a span of 6 bases. Per the germline V gene, CDR1 is MGHRA and CDR2 is YSYEKL. This CDR3 spans 14 amino acids. The CDR3 is CASSQVHMNTEAFF. The DNA for the CDR3 is TGCGCCAGCAGCCAAGTACACATGAACACTGAAGCTTTCTTT.

This chain uses TRBV6-6 with TRBJ2-7; 9 bases match TRBD1. The junction had 5 bases not matched to a gene; V was cut back by 5 bases and J by 3 bases. Looked up from germline, CDR1 is MNHNY and CDR2 is SVGAGI (reference sequence). The CDR3 sequence is 14 residues long. The DNA for the CDR3 is TGTGCCAGCAGTATACAGGGGGCCTTCTACGAGCAGTACGTC. Its translation is CASSIQGAFYEQYV.

The chain has TRBV25-1 and TRBJ1-6; no firm D call. The CDR3 is 13 amino acids. V lost 2 bases and J 10 bases, leaving 9 bases between the germline ends. Germline-derived CDR1 and CDR2 are MGHDK and SYGVNS. The CDR3 DNA follows: TGTGCCAGCAGTGAAATAAGCGAATCACCCCTCCACTTT. Amino acids: CASSEISESPLHF.

The chain links TRBV7-6 to TRBJ2-3; 9 nucleotides line up with TRBD1. Germline-derived CDR1 and CDR2 are SGHVS and FNYEAQ. Losses at the gene ends were 5 bases for V and 3 bases for J; bases not matched to a gene: 9. The CDR3 covers 16 residues. The CDR3 reads CASSSYRGRTTDTQYF. In DNA, the CDR3 is TGTGCCAGCAGCAGCTACAGGGGGCGGACTACAGATACGCAGTATTTT. Looking up the rest from reference TRBV7-6 and TRBJ2-3 gives the full variable domain: GAGVSQSPRYKVTKRGQDVALRCDPISGHVSLYWYRQALGQGPEFLTYFNYEAQQDKSGLPNDRFSAERPEGSISTLTIQRTEQRDSAMYRCASSSYRGRTTDTQYFGPGTRLTVL.

This chain links TRBV4-1 with TRBJ1-5, with a possible D match to TRBD1 (5 bases). Germline CDR1 reads MGHRA; CDR2 reads YSYEKL. V lost 3 bases, J lost 6 bases, and 12 bases lay in between. This CDR3 has 14 residues. The CDR3: CASSHLQGSQPQHF. DNA for the CDR3: TGCGCCAGCAGCCACCTCCAGGGTTCTCAGCCCCAGCATTTT.

V and J are TRBV10-3 and TRBJ2-5; 11 bases are shared with TRBD2. This CDR3 has 19 amino acids. J was trimmed by 3 bases and V by 4 bases; bases with no gene match: 16. The germline CDR1 and CDR2 sequences are ENHRY and SYGVKD. CDR3 sequence (DNA): TGTGCCATCAGTGGGCCGGGACTAGCGGAGACAGCTCCCGAAGAGACCCAGTACTTC. It codes for CAISGPGLAETAPEETQYF.

V and J are TRBV7-6 and TRBJ2-7, with 9 bases identical to TRBD1. CDR3 length equals 14 residues. Looked up from germline, CDR1 is SGHVS and CDR2 is FNYEAQ. With 5 bases clipped from V and 7 bases from J, the junction kept 9 bases outside the gene matches. The DNA for the CDR3 is TGTGCCAGCAGCACCGGACAGGGGACGGGTGAGCAGTACTTC. Translation gives CASSTGQGTGEQYF. Together with reference TRBV7-6 and TRBJ2-7, the CDR3 gives the full variable domain: GAGVSQSPRYKVTKRGQDVALRCDPISGHVSLYWYRQALGQGPEFLTYFNYEAQQDKSGLPNDRFSAERPEGSISTLTIQRTEQRDSAMYRCASSTGQGTGEQYFGPGTRLTVT.

This clone was counted once. The J gene is TRBJ1-3, the V gene TRBV10-3; TRBD1 matches at 7 bases. Germline V CDR1 and CDR2: ENHRY, SYGVKD. Trimming cost V 5 bases and J 8 bases; bases outside gene matches: 0. This CDR3 spans 11 amino acids. The CDR3 loop is CAISTGDTIYF. The CDR3 nucleotides are TGTGCCATCAGTACAGGGGACACCATATATTTT.

This clone showed up just once. The chain couples TRBV4-3 to TRBJ1-1; possibly TRBD1 for D (5 bases). The CDR3 is 14 residues long. V shed 0 bases and J shed 7 bases, with 12 bases lying between them. From germline, CDR1 is LGHNA and CDR2 YSLEER. As DNA, the CDR3 is TGCGCCAGCAGCCAAGATTTATGGGGCCTTGAAGCTTTCTTT. This translates into CASSQDLWGLEAFF.

This chain joins TRBV2 and TRBJ1-2; 9 positions agree with TRBD1. V trimming: 6 bases; J trimming: 0 bases; junction bases outside the gene matches: 8. The CDR3 runs to 16 residues. The germline CDR1 and CDR2 sequences are SNHLY and FYNNEI. The CDR3 region has the DNA TGTGCCAGCAGATGGGACAGGGAAGTAGCTAACTATGGCTACACCTTC. Translating gives CASRWDREVANYGYTF.

This clone has only one observation. The chain links TRBV6-5 to TRBJ1-2, with 7 positions matching TRBD1. The CDR3 is 13 residues long. V dropped 8 bases and J dropped 2; count of bases not matched to a gene: 5. CDR1 MNHEY and CDR2 SVGAGI come from the germline V gene. CDR3 amino acids: CASSGTVNYGYTF. The CDR3 region has the DNA TGTGCCAGCTCGGGGACAGTCAACTATGGCTACACCTTC.

The rearrangement links TRBV28 to TRBJ2-1; a weak D match, TRBD2 (5 bases). From germline, CDR1 is MDHEN and CDR2 SYDVKM. The V and J ends lost 6 bases and 10 bases respectively, with 16 bases between them. CDR3 length: 13 residues. CDR3 sequence: CASRPTGRGEQFF. CDR3 DNA sequence: TGTGCCAGCAGACCCACGGGCCGGGGAGAGCAGTTCTTC.

The table lists this clone with a count of one. The chain has TRBV6-4 and TRBJ2-2; no definite D call. Germline loops: CDR1 MRHNA, CDR2 SNTAGT. The germline V and J ends were trimmed by 7 bases and 2 bases, with 14 bases remaining between them. The CDR3 runs to 15 residues. CDR3 region: CASKSTPTNTGELFF. The CDR3 DNA sequence: TGTGCCAGCAAGTCGACACCGACAAACACCGGGGAGCTGTTTTTT.

This sequence joins TRBV7-9 and TRBJ2-2, with 9 bases aligning to TRBD2. After removal of 5 bases from V and 4 bases from J, the junction contained 5 bases not matched to a gene. CDR1 and CDR2 (germline): SEHNR, FQNEAQ (reference sequence). CDR3 size: 15 residues. CDR3 in amino acids: CASSPSGASTGELFF. The DNA for the CDR3 is TGTGCCAGCAGCCCTAGCGGGGCGTCCACCGGGGAGCTGTTTTTT.

V usage is TRBV13 and J usage is TRBJ2-7; 9 positions match TRBD1. The trim removed 6 bases at V and 2 bases at J, leaving 5 bases unmatched. CDR1 PRHDT and CDR2 FYEKMQ come from the germline V gene (reference sequence). The CDR3 totals 14 residues. The CDR3 protein is CASSPGTGPYEQYF. DNA of the CDR3: TGTGCCAGCAGTCCCGGGACAGGGCCCTACGAGCAGTACTTC.

The genes are TRBV7-2 and TRBJ2-7, with D possibly being TRBD2 (6 bases). Germline CDR1 reads SGHTA; CDR2 reads FQGNSA. The V and J ends lost 2 bases and 0 bases respectively, with 11 bases between them. CDR3 length: 15 amino acids. The CDR3 sequence is CASSLWGDASYEQYF. DNA of the CDR3: TGTGCCAGCAGCTTATGGGGGGATGCCTCCTACGAGCAGTACTTC.

The genes are TRBV27 and TRBJ2-1; 13 bases match TRBD2. V lost 5 bases and J lost 7; bases outside the gene matches: 11. Germline values: CDR1 MNHEY, CDR2 SMNVEV (reference sequence). This CDR3 contains 17 residues. CDR3 sequence reads: CASSRPRLAGGSNEQFF. CDR3 DNA sequence: TGTGCCAGCAGTCGTCCCCGACTAGCGGGGGGATCTAATGAGCAGTTCTTC.

The CDR3 is CASSSSIQAGRVYNEQFF. The CDR3, as DNA: TGTGCCAGCAGCTCCAGCATTCAGGCGGGGCGGGTATACAATGAGCAGTTCTTC. The chain couples TRBV7-8 to TRBJ2-1; TRBD2 is a possible D gene (6 bases). The CDR3 has 18 residues. The germline V gene has CDR1 SGHVS and CDR2 FQNEAQ. Trimming took 4 bases from V and 4 from J, leaving 23 bases between them.

The rearrangement links TRBV2 to TRBJ2-7; 9 bases agree with TRBD1. The CDR3 has 15 residues. The germline V gene encodes CDR1 SNHLY and CDR2 FYNNEI. V was clipped by 6 bases and J by 5 bases; unmatched bases: 11. CDR3 region: CASRKTGTGKNEQYV. Written as DNA, the CDR3 is TGTGCCAGCAGGAAAACCGGGACAGGGAAAAACGAGCAGTACGTC.

The chain links TRBV2 to TRBJ2-1; D may be TRBD1 (7 bases). Germline V gives CDR1 SNHLY, CDR2 FYNNEI. CDR3 length: 14 residues. Trimming shortened V by 8 bases and J by 0 bases, and 11 bases separated the two germline ends. CDR3 sequence (DNA): TGTGCCAGCCAGGGGGGAAGCTCCTACAATGAGCAGTTCTTC. Encoded protein: CASQGGSSYNEQFF.

The V and J genes are TRBV7-6 and TRBJ1-1, with 7 positions matching TRBD1. This CDR3 comprises 14 residues. V was clipped by 3 bases and J by 7 bases; unmatched bases: 8. CDR1 is SGHVS, CDR2 FNYEAQ, per germline. The CDR3 is CASSFGGAGGEAFF. The CDR3, as DNA: TGTGCCAGCAGCTTTGGCGGGGCAGGGGGTGAAGCTTTCTTT.

This chain uses TRBV6-5 with TRBJ1-5; 10 bases match TRBD1. CDR3 length: 15 residues. CDR1 is MNHEY and CDR2 is SVGAGI in the germline V gene. V lost 6 bases to trimming and J lost 5 bases; unmatched junction nucleotides: 7. Written as DNA, the CDR3 is TGTGCCAGCAGCCGCGGGACAGGGGTAGATCAGCCCCAGCATTTT. This gives the protein CASSRGTGVDQPQHF.

The chain has TRBV9 and TRBJ2-1, with D perhaps TRBD2 (6 bases). The length of the CDR3 is 15 residues. CDR1 SGDLS and CDR2 YYNGEE come from the germline V gene. Trimming took 0 bases from V and 5 from J, leaving 12 bases between them. CDR3 nucleotides: TGTGCCAGCAGCGTAGGGGGAGGAGGGAACAATGAGCAGTTCTTC. This codes for CASSVGGGGNNEQFF.

The V gene is TRBV11-2, the J gene TRBJ1-2, with 9 bases matching TRBD1. The CDR3 contains 16 residues. V trimming: 6 bases; J trimming: 2 bases; junction bases outside the gene matches: 10. Per germline, CDR1 SGHAT and CDR2 FQNNGV. The CDR3 protein is CASRKGTGGVNYGYTF. The CDR3, as DNA: TGTGCCAGCAGAAAAGGAACAGGGGGCGTCAACTATGGCTACACCTTC.

This chain connects TRBV6-5 to TRBJ1-1; D is uncertain. The germline V gene has CDR1 MNHEY and CDR2 SVGAGI. Trimming took 0 bases from V and 2 from J, leaving 10 bases between them. The CDR3 spans 15 residues. The CDR3 loop is CASSYSSRVNTEAFF. The CDR3 DNA reads TGTGCCAGCAGTTACTCGTCCCGGGTAAACACTGAAGCTTTCTTT.

The genes are TRBV2 and TRBJ2-7, with 9 bases identical to TRBD1. CDR3 length: 12 amino acids. V shed 8 bases, J shed 3 bases, and the junction held 2 bases outside the gene matches. CDR1 is SNHLY and CDR2 is FYNNEI in the germline V gene. CDR3 coding DNA: TGTGCCAGCCAGGGACAGGGCTACGAGCAGTACTTC. This translates into CASQGQGYEQYF.

CDR3 in amino acids: CASSYGRGSYNEQFF. DNA of the CDR3: TGTGCCAGCAGTTACGGGCGGGGCTCCTACAATGAGCAGTTCTTC. The chain has TRBV6-6 and TRBJ2-1; D is possibly TRBD2 (6 bases). Trimming cost V 2 bases and J 0 bases, with 8 bases left between them. Germline CDR1 reads MNHNY; CDR2 reads SVGAGI (reference sequence). This CDR3 has 15 amino acids.